This T cell receptor beta chain was identified during a study of cytomegalovirus exposure and HLA in healthy donors. Primers included in the PCR were 60 Vbeta and 13 Jbeta primers. Only in-frame clones appear in the TCRdb table, and some are missing; sequencing was by immunoSEQ multiplex PCR. This table has hundreds of thousands of clones, approximately 70% appearing once. CDR1 SEHNR and CDR2 FQNEAQ come from the germline V gene (reference sequence). This CDR3 spans 14 amino acids. Trimming shortened V by 5 bases and J by 9 bases, and 17 bases separated the two germline ends. This sequence originates from a man aged 35-49 years in good health and CMV-seropositive. The chain employs TRBV7-9 and TRBJ2-1; D is undetermined. The sample was PBMCs. In nucleotides, the CDR3 is TGTGCCAGCAGCGAAACCCCTCAGATGGCTGAGCAGTTCTTC. Its translation: CASSETPQMAEQFF. The full variable domain, rest sourced from reference TRBV7-9 and TRBJ2-1, is DTGVSQNPRHKITKRGQNVTFRCDPISEHNRLYWYRQTLGQGPEFLTYFQNEAQLEKSRLLSDRFSAERPKGSFSTLEIQRTEQGDSAMYLCASSETPQMAEQFFGPGTRLTVL.